This TCR beta chain emerged from a study of cytotoxic CD8 clonotypes in ibrutinib-treated CLL. The sequencing depth, 1 in 200,000 to 1 in 1 million T cells, was the target. Measured with immunoSEQ multiplex PCR; TCRdb has only the in-frame clones, and not every one. The sample yields roughly 330,000 clones, 60% to 80% seen once. Losses at the gene ends were 5 bases for V and 7 bases for J; bases not matched to a gene: 13. The CDR3 loop spans 15 amino acids. Germline CDR1 and CDR2: LNHDA and SQIVND (reference sequence). This material consisted of PBMCs, taken after 36 months of ibrutinib treatment. The chain joins TRBV19 to TRBJ2-7; 8 bases agree with TRBD1. This sequence originates from a human donor with chronic lymphocytic leukemia. CDR3 amino acids: CASSVHGQGLGEQYF. The CDR3 region has the DNA TGTGCCAGTAGTGTTCACGGACAGGGTTTGGGGGAGCAGTACTTC. Full variable domain (remainder filled in from reference TRBV19 and TRBJ2-7): DGGITQSPKYLFRKEGQNVTLSCEQNLNHDAMYWYRQDPGQGLRLIYYSQIVNDFQKGDIAEGYSVSREKKESFPLTVTSAQKNPTAFYLCASSVHGQGLGEQYFGPGTRLTVT.